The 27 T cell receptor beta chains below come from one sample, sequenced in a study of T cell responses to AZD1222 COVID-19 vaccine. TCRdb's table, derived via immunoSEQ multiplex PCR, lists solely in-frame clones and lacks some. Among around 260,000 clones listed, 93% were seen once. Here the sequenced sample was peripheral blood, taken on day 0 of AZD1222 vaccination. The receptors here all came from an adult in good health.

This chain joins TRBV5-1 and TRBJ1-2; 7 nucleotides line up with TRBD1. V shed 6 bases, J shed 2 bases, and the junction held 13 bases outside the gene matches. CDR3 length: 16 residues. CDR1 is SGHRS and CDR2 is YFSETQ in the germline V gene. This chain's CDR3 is CASTTGTAAKNYGYTF. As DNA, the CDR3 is TGCGCCAGCACAACCGGGACAGCTGCGAAGAACTATGGCTACACCTTC.

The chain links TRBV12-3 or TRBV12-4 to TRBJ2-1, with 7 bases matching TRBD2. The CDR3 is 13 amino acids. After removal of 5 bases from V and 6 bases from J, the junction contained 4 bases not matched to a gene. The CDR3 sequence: CASSREGRNEQFF. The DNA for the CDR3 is TGTGCCAGCAGTAGGGAGGGACGCAATGAGCAGTTCTTC.

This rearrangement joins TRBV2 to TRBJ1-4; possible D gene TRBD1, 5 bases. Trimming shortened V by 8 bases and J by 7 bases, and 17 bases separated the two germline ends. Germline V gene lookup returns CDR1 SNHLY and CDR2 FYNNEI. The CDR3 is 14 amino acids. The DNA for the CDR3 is TGTGCCAGCTGGTTGGGGGAGGCGGTTGAAAAACTGTTTTTT. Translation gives CASWLGEAVEKLFF.

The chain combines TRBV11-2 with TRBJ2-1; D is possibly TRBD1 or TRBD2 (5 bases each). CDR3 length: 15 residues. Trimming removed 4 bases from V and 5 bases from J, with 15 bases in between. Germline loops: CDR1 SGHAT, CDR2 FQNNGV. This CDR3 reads CASSSRRTPDNEQFF. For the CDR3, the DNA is TGTGCCAGCAGCTCCAGGAGGACACCGGACAATGAGCAGTTCTTC.

CDR3 DNA sequence: TGTGCCAGCAGCCAAGTTTTCTTGCTAGCGGAGAGGGGGCTTACAGATACGCAGTATTTT. Translating it yields CASSQVFLLAERGLTDTQYF. The chain couples TRBV4-2 to TRBJ2-3; D could derive from TRBD1 or TRBD2 (7 bases each). V was pared by 1 base and J by 3 bases, with 26 bases between. Per the germline V gene, CDR1 is LGHNA and CDR2 is YNFKEQ. The CDR3 is 20 residues long.

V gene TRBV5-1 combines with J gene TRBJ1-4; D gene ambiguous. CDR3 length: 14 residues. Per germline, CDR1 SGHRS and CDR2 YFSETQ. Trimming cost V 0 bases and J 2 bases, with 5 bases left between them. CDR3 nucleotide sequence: TGCGCCAGCAGCTTGGGTGGGACTAATGAAAAACTGTTTTTT. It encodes CASSLGGTNEKLFF.

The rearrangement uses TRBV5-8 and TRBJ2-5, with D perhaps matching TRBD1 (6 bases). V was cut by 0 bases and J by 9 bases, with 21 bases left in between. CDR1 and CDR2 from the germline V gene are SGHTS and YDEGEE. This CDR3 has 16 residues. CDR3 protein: CASSLELDRYPRAQYF. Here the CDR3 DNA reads TGTGCCAGCAGCTTGGAACTGGACAGATATCCCAGGGCCCAGTACTTC.

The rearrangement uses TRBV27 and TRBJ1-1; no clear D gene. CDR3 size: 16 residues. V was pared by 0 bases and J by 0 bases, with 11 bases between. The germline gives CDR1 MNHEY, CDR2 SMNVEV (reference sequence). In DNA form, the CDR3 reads TGTGCCAGCAGTTTATCGAATGAGGGCTTGAACACTGAAGCTTTCTTT. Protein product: CASSLSNEGLNTEAFF.

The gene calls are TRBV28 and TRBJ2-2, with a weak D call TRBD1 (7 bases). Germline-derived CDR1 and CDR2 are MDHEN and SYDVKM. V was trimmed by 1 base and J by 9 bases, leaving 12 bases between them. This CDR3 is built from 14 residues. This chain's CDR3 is CASSLSGGFRELFF. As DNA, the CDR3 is TGTGCCAGCAGTTTATCAGGGGGGTTCAGGGAGCTGTTTTTT.

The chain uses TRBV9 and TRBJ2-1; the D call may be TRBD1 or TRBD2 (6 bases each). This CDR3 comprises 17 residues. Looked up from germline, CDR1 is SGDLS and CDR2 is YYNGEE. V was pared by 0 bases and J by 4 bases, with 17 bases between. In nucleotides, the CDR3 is TGTGCCAGCAGCGTAGGAAGTTCGGGGGCTGGGTACAATGAGCAGTTCTTC. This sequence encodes CASSVGSSGAGYNEQFF.

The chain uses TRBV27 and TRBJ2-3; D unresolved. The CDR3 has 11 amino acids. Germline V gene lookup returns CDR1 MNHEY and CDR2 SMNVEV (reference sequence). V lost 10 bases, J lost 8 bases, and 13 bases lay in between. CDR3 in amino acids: CATGRTATQYF. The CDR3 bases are TGTGCCACCGGAAGAACTGCTACGCAGTATTTT.

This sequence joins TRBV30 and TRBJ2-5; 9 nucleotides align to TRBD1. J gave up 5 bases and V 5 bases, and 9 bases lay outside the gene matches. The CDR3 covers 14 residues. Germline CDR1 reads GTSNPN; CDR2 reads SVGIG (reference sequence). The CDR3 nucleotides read TGTGCCTGGTCTGGACAGGGGCGACTCGAGACCCAGTACTTC. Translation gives CAWSGQGRLETQYF. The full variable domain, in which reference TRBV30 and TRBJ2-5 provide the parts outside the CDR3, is SQTIHQWPATLVQPVGSPLSLECTVEGTSNPNLYWYRQAAGRGLQLLFYSVGIGQISSEVPQNLSASRPQDRQFILSSKKLLLSDSGFYLCAWSGQGRLETQYFGPGTRLLVL.

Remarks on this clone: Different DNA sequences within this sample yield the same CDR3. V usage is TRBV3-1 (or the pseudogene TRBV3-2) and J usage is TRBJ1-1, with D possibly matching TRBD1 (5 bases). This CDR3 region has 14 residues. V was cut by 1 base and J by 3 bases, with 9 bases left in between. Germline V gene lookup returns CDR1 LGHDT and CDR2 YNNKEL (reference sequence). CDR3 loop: CASSQVGGDTEAFF. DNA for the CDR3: TGTGCCAGCAGCCAAGTGGGGGGGGACACTGAAGCTTTCTTT.

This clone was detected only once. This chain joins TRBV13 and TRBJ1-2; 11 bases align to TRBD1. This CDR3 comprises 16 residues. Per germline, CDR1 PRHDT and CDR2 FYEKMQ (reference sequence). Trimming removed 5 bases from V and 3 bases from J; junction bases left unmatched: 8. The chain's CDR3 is CASSLGTGGSYYGYTF. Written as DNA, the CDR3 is TGTGCCAGCAGCCTGGGGACAGGGGGATCTTACTATGGCTACACCTTC.

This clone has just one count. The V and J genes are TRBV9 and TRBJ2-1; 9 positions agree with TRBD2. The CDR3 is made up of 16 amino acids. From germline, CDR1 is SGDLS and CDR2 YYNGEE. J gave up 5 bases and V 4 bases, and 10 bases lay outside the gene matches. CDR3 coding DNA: TGTGCCAGCAGCACCGGGCCCAGCGGGAGGAACAATGAGCAGTTCTTC. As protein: CASSTGPSGRNNEQFF.

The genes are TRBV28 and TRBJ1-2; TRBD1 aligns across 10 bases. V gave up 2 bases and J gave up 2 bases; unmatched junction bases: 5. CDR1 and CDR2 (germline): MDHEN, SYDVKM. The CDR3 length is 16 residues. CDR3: CASSLHGQGENYGYTF. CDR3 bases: TGTGCCAGCAGTTTACACGGACAGGGGGAAAACTATGGCTACACCTTC.

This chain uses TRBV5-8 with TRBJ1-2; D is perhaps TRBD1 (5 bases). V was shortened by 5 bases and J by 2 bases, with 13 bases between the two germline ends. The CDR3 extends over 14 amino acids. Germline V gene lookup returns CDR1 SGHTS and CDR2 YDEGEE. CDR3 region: CASSDRSENYGYTF. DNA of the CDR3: TGTGCCAGCAGTGACAGAAGCGAAAACTATGGCTACACCTTC.

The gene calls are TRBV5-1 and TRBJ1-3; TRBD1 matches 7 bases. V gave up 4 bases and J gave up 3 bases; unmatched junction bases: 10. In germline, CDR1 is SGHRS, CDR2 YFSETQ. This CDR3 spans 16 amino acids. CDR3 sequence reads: CASSPIFTGDGNTIYF. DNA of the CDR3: TGCGCCAGCAGCCCCATTTTCACAGGGGATGGAAACACCATATATTTT.

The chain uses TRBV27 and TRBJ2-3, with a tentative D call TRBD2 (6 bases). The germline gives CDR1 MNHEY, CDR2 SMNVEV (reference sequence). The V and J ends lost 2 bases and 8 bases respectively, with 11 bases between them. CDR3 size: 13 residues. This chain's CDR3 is CASSLNSGGTQYF. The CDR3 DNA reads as TGTGCCAGCAGTTTAAATAGCGGTGGTACGCAGTATTTT.

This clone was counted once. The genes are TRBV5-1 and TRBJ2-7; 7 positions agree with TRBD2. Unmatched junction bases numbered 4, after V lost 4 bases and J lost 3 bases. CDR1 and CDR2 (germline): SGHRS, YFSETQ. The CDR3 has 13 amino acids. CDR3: CASSPGGLYEQYF. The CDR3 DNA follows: TGCGCCAGCAGCCCGGGGGGACTCTACGAGCAGTACTTC.

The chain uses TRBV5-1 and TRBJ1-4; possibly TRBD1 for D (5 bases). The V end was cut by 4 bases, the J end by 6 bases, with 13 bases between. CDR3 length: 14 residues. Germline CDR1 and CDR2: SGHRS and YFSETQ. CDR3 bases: TGCGCCAGCAGCGTGTCCTCGGGGGATGAAAAACTGTTTTTT. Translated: CASSVSSGDEKLFF.

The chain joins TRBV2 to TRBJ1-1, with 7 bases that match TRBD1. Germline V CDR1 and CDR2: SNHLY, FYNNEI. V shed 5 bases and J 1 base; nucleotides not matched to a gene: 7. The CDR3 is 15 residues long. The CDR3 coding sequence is TGTGCCAGCAGTACACCAGGGGGTTCGAACACTGAAGCTTTCTTT. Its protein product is CASSTPGGSNTEAFF. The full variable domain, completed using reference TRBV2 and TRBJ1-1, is EPEVTQTPSHQVTQMGQEVILRCVPISNHLYFYWYRQILGQKVEFLVSFYNNEISEKSEIFDDQFSVERPDGSNFTLKIRSTKLEDSAMYFCASSTPGGSNTEAFFGQGTRLTVV.

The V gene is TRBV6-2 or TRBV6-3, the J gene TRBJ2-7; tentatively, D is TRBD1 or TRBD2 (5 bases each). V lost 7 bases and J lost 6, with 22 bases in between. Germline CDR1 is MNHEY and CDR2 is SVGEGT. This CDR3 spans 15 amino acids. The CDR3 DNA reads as TGTGCCAGCACCCCTATGAGGGGCCCCCTGATCGAGCAGTACTTC. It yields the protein CASTPMRGPLIEQYF.

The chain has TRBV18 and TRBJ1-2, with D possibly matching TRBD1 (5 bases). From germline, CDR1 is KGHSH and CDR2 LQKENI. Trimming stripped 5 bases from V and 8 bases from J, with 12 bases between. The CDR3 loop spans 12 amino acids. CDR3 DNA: TGTGCCAGCTCATCGGGACCCCTAGGCTACACCTTC. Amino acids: CASSSGPLGYTF.

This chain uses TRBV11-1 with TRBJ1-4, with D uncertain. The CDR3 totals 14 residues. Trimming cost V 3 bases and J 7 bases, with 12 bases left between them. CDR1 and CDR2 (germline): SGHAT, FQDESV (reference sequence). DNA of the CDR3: TGTGCCAGCAGCTTGGTCCGGGAGGGTGAAAAACTGTTTTTT. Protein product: CASSLVREGEKLFF.

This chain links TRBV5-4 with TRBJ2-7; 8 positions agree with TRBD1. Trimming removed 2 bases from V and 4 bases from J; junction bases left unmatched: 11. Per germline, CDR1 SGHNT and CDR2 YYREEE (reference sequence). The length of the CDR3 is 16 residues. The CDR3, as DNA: TGTGCCAGCAGCTTCTTTGTCCAGGGGGCTGGGTACGAGCAGTACTTC. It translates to CASSFFVQGAGYEQYF. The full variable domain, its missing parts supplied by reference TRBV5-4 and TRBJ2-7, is ETGVTQSPTHLIKTRGQQVTLRCSSQSGHNTVSWYQQALGQGPQFIFQYYREEENGRGNFPPRFSGLQFPNYSSELNVNALELDDSALYLCASSFFVQGAGYEQYFGPGTRLTVT.

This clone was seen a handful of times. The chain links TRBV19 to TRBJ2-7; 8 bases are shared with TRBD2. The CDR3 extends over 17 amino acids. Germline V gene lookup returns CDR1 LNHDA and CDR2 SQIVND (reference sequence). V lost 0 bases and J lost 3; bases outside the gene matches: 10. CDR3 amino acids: CASSIDLGSSGNYEQYF. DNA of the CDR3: TGTGCCAGTAGTATAGATCTTGGTAGTAGCGGGAACTACGAGCAGTACTTC.